One sample yielded the 13 T cell receptor beta chains listed below, sequenced in a study of blood T cell repertoires in COVID-19. TCRdb's copy holds only in-frame clones and misses some; the assay was immunoSEQ multiplex PCR. The repertoire holds about 67,000 clones, with 86% as singletons. Sequenced input: peripheral blood. The receptors here all came from a man between 45 and 60 years old with active COVID-19.

The chain has TRBV5-6 and TRBJ2-2, with D perhaps matching TRBD2 (5 bases). Trimming removed 0 bases from V and 2 bases from J, with 14 bases in between. Germline-derived CDR1 and CDR2 are SGHDT and YYEEEE. The CDR3 extends over 17 amino acids. In nucleotides, the CDR3 is TGTGCCAGCAGCTTGGAGGTGCGGACTCTTAACACCGGGGAGCTGTTTTTT. Translation gives CASSLEVRTLNTGELFF.

The genes are TRBV4-3 and TRBJ2-3, with TRBD1 as a possible D gene (5 bases). The CDR3 runs 14 residues. The V and J ends lost 3 bases and 6 bases respectively, with 13 bases between them. Germline-derived CDR1 and CDR2 are LGHNA and YSLEER. The CDR3 DNA reads as TGCGCCAGCAGCCAGGACAAGGGAATTGATACGCAGTATTTT. It yields the protein CASSQDKGIDTQYF.

The chain links TRBV7-2 to TRBJ2-7, with D maybe TRBD1 (5 bases). There are 15 residues in the CDR3. With 2 bases removed from V and 1 base from J, the gap between germline ends came to 12 bases. Germline lookup yields CDR1 SGHTA and CDR2 FQGNSA. CDR3 in amino acids: CASSLWSPGSYEQYF. The CDR3 DNA reads TGTGCCAGCAGCTTATGGTCTCCAGGGTCCTACGAGCAGTACTTC. The entire variable domain, with the rest obtained from reference TRBV7-2 and TRBJ2-7, is as follows: GAGVSQSPSNKVTEKGKDVELRCDPISGHTALYWYRQSLGQGLEFLIYFQGNSAPDKSGLPSDRFSAERTGGSVSTLTIQRTQQEDSAVYLCASSLWSPGSYEQYFGPGTRLTVT.

The chain combines TRBV16 with TRBJ1-5; no reliable D call. The CDR3 spans 13 residues. Trimming cost V 5 bases and J 6 bases, with 11 bases left between them. Germline V gives CDR1 KGHSY, CDR2 FQNENV. CDR3 bases: TGTGCCAGCAGCGACTTTGTGGGTCAGCCCCAGCATTTT. Translating it yields CASSDFVGQPQHF.

The rearrangement links TRBV12-5 to TRBJ1-3, with 7 bases matching TRBD1. This CDR3 has 15 residues. In germline, CDR1 is LGHNT, CDR2 FRNRAP. The trim removed 1 base at V and 4 bases at J, leaving 4 bases unmatched. CDR3 coding DNA: TGTGCTAGTGGTTTGGGAACAGGGGCGGGAAACACCATATATTTT. Its translation: CASGLGTGAGNTIYF.

This clone showed up just once. V gene TRBV9 combines with J gene TRBJ2-1, with 10 positions matching TRBD2. J was trimmed by 7 bases and V by 3 bases; bases with no gene match: 7. Germline V gene data show CDR1 as SGDLS and CDR2 as YYNGEE. The CDR3 totals 15 residues. CDR3 nucleotide sequence: TGTGCCAGCAGCGAAAGCGGGGGGGCCTGGAATGAGCAGTTCTTC. It is translated as CASSESGGAWNEQFF.

DNA of the CDR3: TGCGCCAGCAGTCTCCGGGTATGTAGCAATCAGCCCCAGCATTTT. Translating gives CASSLRVCSNQPQHF. V is TRBV23-1 and J is TRBJ1-5; D unclear. TRBV23-1 carries the ORF label, with uncertain function. This CDR3 is built from 15 residues. V was cut by 4 bases and J by 0 bases, with 10 bases left in between.

The V gene is TRBV21-1, the J gene TRBJ2-1; TRBD1 is the table's D call and was not checked against the DNA. TRBV21-1 is deemed a pseudogene. This CDR3 contains 16 residues. The CDR3 bases are TGTGCCAGCAGCAAACAGGGGGACAGGGCCCACAATGAGCAGTTCTTC. Translating gives CASSKQGDRAHNEQFF.

The J gene is TRBJ2-5, the V gene TRBV18, with a weak D call TRBD1 (5 bases). With 6 bases removed from V and 5 bases from J, the gap between germline ends came to 16 bases. The CDR3 has 14 residues. The germline CDR1 and CDR2 sequences are KGHSH and LQKENI. The CDR3 DNA is TGTGCCAGCTCTTCAGAGGCAGGGAAGGAGACCCAGTACTTC. Amino acid sequence: CASSSEAGKETQYF.

The chain joins TRBV19 to TRBJ1-5, with 7 bases fitting TRBD1. Germline CDR1 LNHDA, CDR2 SQIVND (reference sequence). Unmatched junction bases numbered 6, after V lost 7 bases and J lost 0 bases. This CDR3 is 15 amino acids long. The CDR3 DNA sequence: TGTGCCAGTAACGCACAGGGGTATAGCAATCAGCCCCAGCATTTT. Protein sequence: CASNAQGYSNQPQHF.

The rearrangement uses TRBV19 and TRBJ2-2; D uncertain. The CDR3 is 14 residues long. CDR1 is LNHDA and CDR2 is SQIVND in the germline V gene (reference sequence). Deletions cut 2 bases from V and 5 bases from J, with 9 bases between. The CDR3 DNA is TGTGCCAGTAGTATAAGAACGCGTACCGGGGAGCTGTTTTTT. Residues: CASSIRTRTGELFF.

The chain joins TRBV19 to TRBJ2-1, with 9 bases that match TRBD2. The CDR3 runs to 15 residues. Per germline, CDR1 LNHDA and CDR2 SQIVND (reference sequence). With V trimmed by 6 bases and J by 4 bases, 7 bases remained unmatched. DNA of the CDR3: TGTGCCAGTAGATTTAGCGGGAGCTCTTACAATGAGCAGTTCTTC. It encodes CASRFSGSSYNEQFF.

This clone has more than one count but fewer than ten. The chain links TRBV28 to TRBJ2-1; D call uncertain. This CDR3 comprises 13 residues. The V gene's germline CDR1 is MDHEN and CDR2 SYDVKM. V was shortened by 5 bases and J by 6 bases, with 11 bases between the two germline ends. The CDR3, as DNA: TGTGCCAGCAGTAAAACAGAGTCCAATGAGCAGTTCTTC. Protein product: CASSKTESNEQFF.